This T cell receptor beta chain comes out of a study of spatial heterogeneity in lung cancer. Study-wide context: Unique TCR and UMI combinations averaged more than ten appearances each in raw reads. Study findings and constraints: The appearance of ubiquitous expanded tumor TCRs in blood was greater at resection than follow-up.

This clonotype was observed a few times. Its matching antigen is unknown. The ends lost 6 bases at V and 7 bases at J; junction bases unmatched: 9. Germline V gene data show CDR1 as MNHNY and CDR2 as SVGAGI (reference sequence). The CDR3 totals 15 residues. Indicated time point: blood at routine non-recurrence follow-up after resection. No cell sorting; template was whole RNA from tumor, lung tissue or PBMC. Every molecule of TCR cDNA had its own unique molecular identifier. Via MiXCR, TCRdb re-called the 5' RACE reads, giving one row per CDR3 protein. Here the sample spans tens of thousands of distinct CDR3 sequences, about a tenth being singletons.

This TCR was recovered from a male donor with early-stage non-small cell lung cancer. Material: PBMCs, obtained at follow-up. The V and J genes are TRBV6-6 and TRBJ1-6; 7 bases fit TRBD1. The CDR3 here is CASSLGQKINSPLHF. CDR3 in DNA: TGTGCCAGCAGCCTGGGACAGAAGATCAATTCACCCCTCCACTTT.